The rows below give T cell receptor beta chains drawn from one sample of a study of shared clonotypes between healthy human individuals. Measured with immunoSEQ multiplex PCR; TCRdb has only the in-frame clones, and not every one. Here the sample spans hundreds of thousands of clones, around 76% being singletons. Sequencing was performed on PBMCs. The receptors derive from a woman aged 40 to 50 in good health. Some clones in this sample may be carry-over from other donors' samples. Each CDR3 is given with its conserved first and last residue.

j_gene,v_gene,CDR3aa
TRBJ2-7,TRBV20-1,CSARLDEQYF
TRBJ2-7,TRBV11-2,CASSPGTRYEQYF
TRBJ1-2,TRBV7-2,CASSLVHGGYTF
TRBJ1-1,TRBV7-2,CASSPRQGSAAFF
TRBJ1-1,TRBV28,CASSLRDKRGEAFF
TRBJ2-5,TRBV30,CAWSLGRQETQYF
TRBJ2-3,TRBV19,CASSRRTEATDTQYF
TRBJ2-7,TRBV29-1,CSATEGYEQYF
TRBJ2-1,TRBV11-1,CASNSGARDEQFF
TRBJ2-5,TRBV6-6,CASSGGGRNQETQYF
TRBJ1-1,TRBV7-9,CASSASGDSRYPEAFF
TRBJ1-5,TRBV27,CASSFDGRNQPQHF
TRBJ2-7,TRBV6-1,CASSELGPGGYEQYF
TRBJ1-2,TRBV5-5,CASSYASGLYNYGYTF
TRBJ2-7,TRBV4-1,CASSRPGTGSYEQYF
TRBJ1-1,TRBV11-2,CASSLDLGTANTEAFF
TRBJ1-1,TRBV6-5,CASSYLPMNTEAFF
TRBJ2-7,TRBV5-1,CASRPGPGGGDEQYF
TRBJ2-7,TRBV6-1,CASSLDGRNYEQYF
TRBJ2-7,TRBV6-1,CASSVVWGLAFYEQYF
TRBJ2-7,TRBV7-2,CASSLEWRAVYEQYF
TRBJ2-2,TRBV7-3,CASSTTLGGGVGELFF
TRBJ1-2,TRBV5-6,CASSYKGYGYTF
TRBJ2-3,TRBV19,CASSPLRQGADTQYF
TRBJ2-5,TRBV6-1,CASSTDSSETQYF
TRBJ1-5,TRBV6-5,CASRRDRGDNQPQHF
TRBJ1-2,TRBV16,CASSQDLGQGKYGYTF
TRBJ2-5,TRBV18,CASSPLRTSRGGEETQYF
TRBJ2-7,TRBV29-1,CSVEGLGTGSYEQYF
TRBJ2-1,TRBV11-3,CASSSRVSSYNEQFF
TRBJ2-7,TRBV7-9,CASSSQGFEQYF
TRBJ2-3,TRBV5-1,CASSLEGGSDTQYF
TRBJ2-2,TRBV29-1,CSAYPGQTTGELFF
TRBJ1-4,TRBV7-2,CASSPTGAEKLFF
TRBJ2-5,TRBV28,CASSSTGGLETQYF
TRBJ2-7,TRBV10-3,CASGRTNYEQYF
TRBJ1-1,TRBV10-3,CAISPQGRHTEAFF
TRBJ2-5,TRBV19,CASSPSGIRETQYF
TRBJ2-1,TRBV29-1,CSVEDLGGGAMWNEQFF
TRBJ2-1,TRBV29-1,CSVEEASGDYNEQFF
TRBJ1-3,TRBV7-2,CASSLHLSGNTIYF
TRBJ1-2,TRBV30,CAWTGGKNVGGYTF
TRBJ1-2,TRBV2,CASRRGEVGGYTF
TRBJ1-1,TRBV6-5,CASSYGLVNTEAFF
TRBJ2-7,TRBV5-1,CASSLASGQIYEQYF
TRBJ2-6,TRBV7-6,CASSLGTGGSGANVLTF
TRBJ1-1,TRBV7-2,CASSEQGEYTEAFF
TRBJ2-4,TRBV7-2,CASSLVRHLAKNIQYF
TRBJ2-5,TRBV4-2,CASSQEGTGSGLQETQYF
TRBJ2-3,TRBV5-1,CASSYRDSSDTQYF